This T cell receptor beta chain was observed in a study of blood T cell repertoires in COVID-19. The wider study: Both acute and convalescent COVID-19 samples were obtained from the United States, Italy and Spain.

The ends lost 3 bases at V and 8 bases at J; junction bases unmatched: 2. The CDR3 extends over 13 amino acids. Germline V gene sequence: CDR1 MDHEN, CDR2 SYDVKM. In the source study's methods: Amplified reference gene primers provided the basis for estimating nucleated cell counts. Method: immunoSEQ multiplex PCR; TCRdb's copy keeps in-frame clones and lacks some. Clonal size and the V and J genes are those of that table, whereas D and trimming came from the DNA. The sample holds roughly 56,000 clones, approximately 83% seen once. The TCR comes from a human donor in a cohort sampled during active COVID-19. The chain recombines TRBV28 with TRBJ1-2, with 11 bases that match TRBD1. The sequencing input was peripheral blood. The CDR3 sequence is CASSLDRGRGYTF. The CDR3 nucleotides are TGTGCCAGCAGTTTGGACAGGGGGCGCGGCTACACCTTC.